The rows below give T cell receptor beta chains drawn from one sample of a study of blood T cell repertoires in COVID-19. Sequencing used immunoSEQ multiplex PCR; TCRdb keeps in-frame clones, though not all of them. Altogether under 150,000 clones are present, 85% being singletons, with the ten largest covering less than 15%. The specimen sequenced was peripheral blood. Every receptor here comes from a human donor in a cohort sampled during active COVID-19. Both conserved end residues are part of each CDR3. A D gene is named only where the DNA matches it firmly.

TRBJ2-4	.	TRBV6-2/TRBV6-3	TGTGCCAGCAGTCCCCCTTTCGGCAAAAACATTCAGTACTTC	CASSPPFGKNIQYF
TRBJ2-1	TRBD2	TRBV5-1	TGCGCCAGCGGACTAGCGGGGAGCAATGAGCAGTTCTTC	CASGLAGSNEQFF
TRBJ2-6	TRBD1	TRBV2	TGTGCCAGCCGGGACAGTTCCTCTGGGGCCAACGTCCTGACTTTC	CASRDSSSGANVLTF
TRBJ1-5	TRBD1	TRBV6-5	TGTGCCAGCAGTTCGACAGGGGGCAAACAGCCCCAGCATTTT	CASSSTGGKQPQHF
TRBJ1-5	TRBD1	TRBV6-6	TGTGCCAGCAGTCGCTCGGACAGGGGCCTCTCTAGCAATCAGCCCCAGCATTTT	CASSRSDRGLSSNQPQHF
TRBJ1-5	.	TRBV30	TGTGCCTGGAGTGCCAAGGGGAATCAGCCCCAGCATTTT	CAWSAKGNQPQHF
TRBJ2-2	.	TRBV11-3	TGTGCCAGCAGCTTAGCAGGGACGAACACCGGGGAGCTGTTTTTT	CASSLAGTNTGELFF
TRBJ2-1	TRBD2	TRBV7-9	TGTGCCACCCTAGCGGGGAGCTCCTACAATGAGCAGTTCTTC	CATLAGSSYNEQFF
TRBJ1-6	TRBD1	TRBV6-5	TGTGCCAGCAGTTACTCCCAAAGGACAGGGATCTCACCCCTCCACTTT	CASSYSQRTGISPLHF
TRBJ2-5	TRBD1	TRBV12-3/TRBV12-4	TGTGCCAGCAGTGACGACAGGGAAGAGACCCAGTACTTC	CASSDDREETQYF